The TCR beta chain described here comes from a study of T-cell reconstitution after alpha-beta-depleted transplantation in children. General observations from the study: Newly produced T cells mostly accounted for T-cell counts and diversity one year post-transplant. After transplant, high TCRbeta diversity at day 60 in some patients arose from surviving recipient T cells and thymic progenitors. Reportedly, alpha-beta T cells present about two months post-transplant originated from several hundred expanded clones of graft origin.

Unique molecular identifiers were used in preparing the TCRbeta library. One entry per CDR3 protein, called by TCRdb with MiXCR from the PCR reads. Among 550,000 to 800,000 distinct CDR3 sequences listed, about an eighth were seen once. Germline CDR1 is ENHRY and CDR2 is SYGVKD. V lost 6 bases, J lost 4 bases, and 5 bases stayed unmatched. The CDR3 totals 15 residues. About this clonotype: Its antigen is unidentified.

The TCR sequence derives from a girl aged 2 to 10 with congenital amegakaryocytic thrombocytopenia, due to receive a stem cell transplant. Material: PBMCs, obtained before TCRalphabeta/CD19-depleted stem cell transplant. The chain recombines TRBV10-3 with TRBJ2-1, with 11 bases identical to TRBD1. In DNA, the CDR3 is TGTGCCATCAGGGATTGGGACAGGGGGTACAATGAGCAGTTCTTC. Amino acid sequence: CAIRDWDRGYNEQFF.